The 17 T cell receptor beta chains presented below share a single source sample, sequenced in a study of beta chain features in type 1 diabetes. Expressed TCRB transcripts were sequenced because the isolated RNA had all been reverse transcribed beforehand. Clones were sequenced by immunoSEQ multiplex PCR, and TCRdb holds only the in-frame ones, with some missing. The table includes 900,000 or so clones, 15% to 20% detected once. The sample was naive CD4+ T cells from blood. All receptors come from a woman between 18 and 29 years old in good health.

The chain recombines TRBV5-1 with TRBJ1-2; a possible D gene is TRBD1 (5 bases). Germline V gives CDR1 SGHRS, CDR2 YFSETQ. Between the trimmed V and J ends, which lost 1 base and 4 bases, there was a span of 23 bases. The CDR3 is 18 amino acids. The CDR3 is CASSLWRGLNKRGYGYTF. The DNA for the CDR3 is TGCGCCAGCAGCTTGTGGAGAGGACTAAATAAAAGGGGCTATGGCTACACCTTC.

CDR3 DNA sequence: TGTGCCAGCAGCGTTCGTGGGCTAGCCGACAATGAGCAGTTCTTC. Its protein product is CASSVRGLADNEQFF. V gene TRBV11-2 combines with J gene TRBJ2-1; maybe TRBD2 (5 bases). Germline V gene lookup returns CDR1 SGHAT and CDR2 FQNNGV. The ends were cut back, 5 bases at V and 5 bases at J, with 16 bases in the middle. The CDR3 has 15 residues.

This chain uses TRBV7-2 with TRBJ2-1; 8 positions match TRBD1. The V gene's germline CDR1 is SGHTA and CDR2 FQGNSA. The trim removed 1 base at V and 5 bases at J, leaving 4 bases unmatched. CDR3 length: 15 amino acids. The CDR3 here is CASSLDRGTHNEQFF. CDR3 coding DNA: TGTGCCAGCAGCTTAGACAGGGGGACCCACAATGAGCAGTTCTTC.

The chain recombines TRBV7-2 with TRBJ2-5; 9 bases are a match to TRBD2. The CDR3 is 16 residues long. CDR1 is SGHTA, CDR2 FQGNSA, per germline. Trimming at V came to 5 bases and at J to 4 bases, leaving 11 bases not matched to a gene. CDR3 bases: TGTGCCAGCAGCCAAGTACCAGCGGGAGGAGGAGAGACCCAGTACTTC. Protein sequence: CASSQVPAGGGETQYF.

The V gene is TRBV18, the J gene TRBJ1-1; TRBD1 is a possible D gene (5 bases). Germline V gene sequence: CDR1 KGHSH, CDR2 LQKENI. This CDR3 spans 13 amino acids. Trimming left V 7 bases short and J 5 bases short, with 14 bases between. The CDR3 DNA reads TGTGCCAGCTTAGGGACGGAAGGGACTGAAGCTTTCTTT. Its protein is CASLGTEGTEAFF.

The V call is TRBV29-1, the J call TRBJ2-5, with D possibly being TRBD1 (6 bases). There are 10 residues in the CDR3. Germline CDR1 reads SQVTM; CDR2 reads ANQGSEA. Trimming removed 7 bases from V and 5 bases from J, with 8 bases in between. CDR3 amino acids: CSGGLETQYF. The CDR3 DNA reads TGCAGCGGGGGGCTGGAGACCCAGTACTTC. Looking up the rest from reference TRBV29-1 and TRBJ2-5 gives the full variable domain: SAVISQKPSRDICQRGTSLTIQCQVDSQVTMMFWYRQQPGQSLTLIATANQGSEATYESGFVIDKFPISRPNLTFSTLTVSNMSPEDSSIYLCSGGLETQYFGPGTRLLVL.

The chain employs TRBV7-9 and TRBJ2-6, with D perhaps matching TRBD1 (5 bases). Per the germline V gene, CDR1 is SEHNR and CDR2 is FQNEAQ (reference sequence). Trimming stripped 10 bases from V and 0 bases from J, with 16 bases between. The CDR3 consists of 16 residues. As DNA, the CDR3 is TGTGCCACCTCCAGGGTAACCGGCTCTGGGGCCAACGTCCTGACTTTC. Translated: CATSRVTGSGANVLTF.

This clone has more than one count but fewer than ten. The rearrangement links TRBV18 to TRBJ2-4; TRBD1 matches at 7 bases. V shed 4 bases, J shed 8 bases, and the junction held 2 bases outside the gene matches. The CDR3 totals 12 residues. Germline loops: CDR1 KGHSH, CDR2 LQKENI. CDR3 amino acids: CASSRQGDIQYF. The CDR3 coding sequence is TGTGCCAGCTCACGACAGGGAGACATTCAGTACTTC.

The chain joins TRBV7-2 to TRBJ2-7; TRBD1 aligns across 12 bases. The CDR3 is 16 amino acids. V gave up 0 bases and J gave up 1 base; unmatched junction bases: 1. Germline CDR1 SGHTA, CDR2 FQGNSA. The chain's CDR3 is CASSLAGQGASYEQYF. The CDR3 nucleotides are TGTGCCAGCAGCTTAGCGGGACAGGGGGCGTCCTACGAGCAGTACTTC.

This clone was found a few times. The V and J genes are TRBV27 and TRBJ2-1; 9 positions match TRBD2. V dropped 7 bases and J dropped 4; count of bases not matched to a gene: 5. Looked up from germline, CDR1 is MNHEY and CDR2 is SMNVEV (reference sequence). This CDR3 is 14 amino acids long. The CDR3 DNA reads as TGTGCCAGCAAGGGGCTAGCGGGGTACAATGAGCAGTTCTTC. This translates into CASKGLAGYNEQFF.

The sample holds a few counts of this clone. The V and J genes are TRBV2 and TRBJ2-2; maybe TRBD1 (7 bases). Per germline, CDR1 SNHLY and CDR2 FYNNEI. The V and J ends lost 5 bases and 4 bases respectively, with 14 bases between them. CDR3 length equals 15 residues. The CDR3 region is CASSRDRDFTGELFF. CDR3 sequence (DNA): TGTGCCAGCAGTCGCGACAGGGACTTCACCGGGGAGCTGTTTTTT. Variable domain in full (rest from reference TRBV2 and TRBJ2-2): EPEVTQTPSHQVTQMGQEVILRCVPISNHLYFYWYRQILGQKVEFLVSFYNNEISEKSEIFDDQFSVERPDGSNFTLKIRSTKLEDSAMYFCASSRDRDFTGELFFGEGSRLTVL.

This clone was seen a handful of times. V usage is TRBV2 and J usage is TRBJ2-7; D may be TRBD1 (6 bases). CDR1 is SNHLY, CDR2 FYNNEI, per germline. The CDR3 is made up of 13 amino acids. The V end lost 6 bases, the J end lost 6 bases, and 15 bases lay between the germline ends. CDR3 residues: CASRERTASEQYF. DNA of the CDR3: TGTGCCAGCAGGGAAAGGACAGCGAGCGAGCAGTACTTC.

A remark on this clone: Other DNA sequences in this specimen translate into the identical CDR3. The chain links TRBV6-6 to TRBJ1-5, with D hard to call. Germline CDR1 and CDR2: MNHNY and SVGAGI (reference sequence). Deletions cut 2 bases from V and 4 bases from J, with 3 bases between. CDR3 length: 12 amino acids. The CDR3 DNA is TGTGCCAGCAGTTACGGGAATCAGCCCCAGCATTTT. It encodes CASSYGNQPQHF.

The sample holds a few counts of this clone. The V and J genes are TRBV9 and TRBJ2-7; a possible D gene is TRBD2 (5 bases). The CDR3 has 17 amino acids. The V and J ends lost 0 bases and 3 bases respectively, with 19 bases between them. Looked up from germline, CDR1 is SGDLS and CDR2 is YYNGEE. The CDR3: CASSVGLSRVSIYEQYF. The CDR3, as DNA: TGTGCCAGCAGCGTAGGACTATCGCGGGTTTCTATCTACGAGCAGTACTTC.

The chain is built from TRBV5-4 and TRBJ2-1, with D possibly matching TRBD1 (6 bases). Trimming cost V 4 bases and J 11 bases, with 16 bases left between them. The germline V gene has CDR1 SGHNT and CDR2 YYREEE (reference sequence). The CDR3 extends over 13 amino acids. CDR3 nucleotides: TGTGCCAGCAGCGTCCCAGGGGAAGTTCAGCAGTTCTTC. Amino acids: CASSVPGEVQQFF.

V gene TRBV2 combines with J gene TRBJ1-1, with 7 bases identical to TRBD1. CDR3 size: 14 residues. The V gene end was trimmed by 5 bases and the J gene end by 11 bases; junction bases not matched to a gene: 14. The germline CDR1 and CDR2 sequences are SNHLY and FYNNEI. Written as DNA, the CDR3 is TGTGCCAGCAGTCTATGGCAGGGGGTTGGGTCGGCTTTCTTT. This translates into CASSLWQGVGSAFF.

This chain uses TRBV19 with TRBJ1-5; unclear D gene. Germline-derived CDR1 and CDR2 are LNHDA and SQIVND (reference sequence). V was shortened by 4 bases and J by 10 bases, with 11 bases between the two germline ends. The CDR3 runs to 12 residues. CDR3 amino acids: CASSTLSGPQHF. CDR3 nucleotide sequence: TGTGCCAGTAGTACACTCTCTGGTCCCCAGCATTTT.